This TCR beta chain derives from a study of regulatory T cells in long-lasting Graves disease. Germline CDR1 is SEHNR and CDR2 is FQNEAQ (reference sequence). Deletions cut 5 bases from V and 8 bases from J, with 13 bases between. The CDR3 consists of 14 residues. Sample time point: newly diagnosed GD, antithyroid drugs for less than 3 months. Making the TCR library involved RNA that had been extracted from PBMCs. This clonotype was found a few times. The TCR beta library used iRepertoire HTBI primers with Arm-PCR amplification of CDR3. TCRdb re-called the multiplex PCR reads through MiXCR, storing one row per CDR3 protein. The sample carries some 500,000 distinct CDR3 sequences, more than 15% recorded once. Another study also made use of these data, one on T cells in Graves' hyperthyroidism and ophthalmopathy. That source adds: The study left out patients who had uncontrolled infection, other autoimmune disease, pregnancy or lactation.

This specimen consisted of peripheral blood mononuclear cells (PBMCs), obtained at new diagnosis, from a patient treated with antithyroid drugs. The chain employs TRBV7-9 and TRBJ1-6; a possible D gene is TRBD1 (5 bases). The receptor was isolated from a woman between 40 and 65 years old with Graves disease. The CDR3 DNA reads TGTGCCAGCAGCCTAGGACAAGCGCATTCACCCCTCCACTTT. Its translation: CASSLGQAHSPLHF.